Listed below are T cell receptor beta chains from one sample, sequenced in a study of blood T cell repertoires in COVID-19. Here immunoSEQ multiplex PCR was the method, and the copy in TCRdb shows in-frame clones only, minus some. There are 200,000 to 250,000 clones in the sample; roughly 85% occur only once, and 2.4% lies in the top ten. The sequenced sample consisted of peripheral blood. The receptor source for this set is a woman aged 70-85 years with COVID-19, enrolled during active disease. Each CDR3 is given with its conserved first and last residue. Fields, in order: V gene, clone size, D gene, J gene, CDR3 DNA, CDR3 protein. A D gene is named only where the DNA matches it firmly. Expanded clones are given a class, and other clones once, few, many or no size at all.

V: TRBV18
size: .
D: TRBD1
J: TRBJ1-1
DNA: TGTGCCAGCTCCCCTGGACAGGGAACGACTGAAGCTTTCTTT
CDR3: CASSPGQGTTEAFF

V: TRBV6-2/TRBV6-3
size: .
D: .
J: TRBJ1-5
DNA: TGTGCCAGCAGTCCGACCGGACAAATTAATCAGCCCCAGCATTTT
CDR3: CASSPTGQINQPQHF

V: TRBV19
size: .
D: .
J: TRBJ1-2
DNA: TGTGCCAGTAGTATAGGACCGCAGCGTAACTATGGCTACACCTTC
CDR3: CASSIGPQRNYGYTF

V: TRBV6-5
size: .
D: .
J: TRBJ2-5
DNA: TGTGCCACCGCCCCCGGGGGGCTCCTTCAAGAGACCCAGTACTTC
CDR3: CATAPGGLLQETQYF

V: TRBV5-1
size: .
D: TRBD1
J: TRBJ2-7
DNA: TGCGCCAGCAGCTTGGGGGACAGCTATTACGAGCAGTACTTC
CDR3: CASSLGDSYYEQYF

V: TRBV3-1/TRBV3-2
size: .
D: TRBD2
J: TRBJ2-7
DNA: TGTGCCAGCAGCCAGACTAGCCGGTCTCTAAACGAGCAGTACTTC
CDR3: CASSQTSRSLNEQYF

V: TRBV7-8
size: once
D: .
J: TRBJ2-1
DNA: TGTGCCAGCAGCTTAGGTTGGTTGAGCGGCATCAAAACGGGCTCCTACAATGAGCAGTTCTTC
CDR3: CASSLGWLSGIKTGSYNEQFF

V: TRBV7-9
size: .
D: .
J: TRBJ1-4
DNA: TGTGCCAGCAGCTTAGGAGAAACAACTAATGAAAAACTGTTTTTT
CDR3: CASSLGETTNEKLFF

V: TRBV5-5
size: .
D: .
J: TRBJ1-3
DNA: TGTGCCAGCAGCCTCGAAGGGGTTAGAAACACCATATATTTT
CDR3: CASSLEGVRNTIYF

V: TRBV20-1
size: .
D: TRBD2
J: TRBJ2-2
DNA: TGCAGTGCTAGTTCGCTAGCGGGATCCGGGGAGCTGTTTTTT
CDR3: CSASSLAGSGELFF

V: TRBV29-1
size: .
D: TRBD1
J: TRBJ1-1
DNA: TGCAGCGTTGGGGGGACAGGGGGTTACACTGAAGCTTTCTTT
CDR3: CSVGGTGGYTEAFF

V: TRBV11-3
size: .
D: TRBD1
J: TRBJ1-6
DNA: TGTGCCAGCAGCTTAGTCGCTGGGACAGCCTCTAATTCACCCCTCCACTTT
CDR3: CASSLVAGTASNSPLHF

V: TRBV12-5
size: .
D: TRBD1
J: TRBJ1-3
DNA: TGTGCTAGTGGCCAGGGGGCCGGAAACACCATATATTTT
CDR3: CASGQGAGNTIYF

V: TRBV2
size: .
D: TRBD1
J: TRBJ2-5
DNA: TGTGCCAGCAGTATGGACAGGTCCAAATGGGCCCAGTACTTC
CDR3: CASSMDRSKWAQYF

V: TRBV7-2
size: .
D: .
J: TRBJ2-7
DNA: TGTGCCAGCAGTCAAGACAGCGGGCCCGGGTACGAGCAGTACTTC
CDR3: CASSQDSGPGYEQYF

V: TRBV9
size: .
D: TRBD1
J: TRBJ1-2
DNA: TGTGCCAGCAGCATCCAGCCGACAGGGACGGGGGATGGCTACACCTTC
CDR3: CASSIQPTGTGDGYTF

V: TRBV9
size: .
D: .
J: TRBJ1-3
DNA: TGTGCCAGCAGCACCCAGAACTCTGGAAACACCATATATTTT
CDR3: CASSTQNSGNTIYF

V: TRBV2
size: .
D: .
J: TRBJ1-4
DNA: TGTGCCAGCAGTGACTGGGGGGGCGAAACTAATGAAAAACTGTTTTTT
CDR3: CASSDWGGETNEKLFF